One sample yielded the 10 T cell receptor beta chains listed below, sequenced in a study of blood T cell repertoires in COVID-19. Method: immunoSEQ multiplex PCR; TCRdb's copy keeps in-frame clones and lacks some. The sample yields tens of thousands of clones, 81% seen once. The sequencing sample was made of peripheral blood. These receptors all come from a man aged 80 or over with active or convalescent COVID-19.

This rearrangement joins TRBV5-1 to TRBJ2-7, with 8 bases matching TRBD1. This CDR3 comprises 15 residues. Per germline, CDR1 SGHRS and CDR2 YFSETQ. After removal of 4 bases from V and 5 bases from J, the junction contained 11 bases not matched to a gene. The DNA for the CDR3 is TGCGCCAGCAGCCCCAGGGTCGGACAGGGCAACGAGCAGTACTTC. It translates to CASSPRVGQGNEQYF.

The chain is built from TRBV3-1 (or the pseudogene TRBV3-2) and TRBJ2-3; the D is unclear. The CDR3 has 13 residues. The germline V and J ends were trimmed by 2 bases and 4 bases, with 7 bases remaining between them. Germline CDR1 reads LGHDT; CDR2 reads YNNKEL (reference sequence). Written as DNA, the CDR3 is TGTGCCAGCAGCCAATCAGTGGCAGATACGCAGTATTTT. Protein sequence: CASSQSVADTQYF.

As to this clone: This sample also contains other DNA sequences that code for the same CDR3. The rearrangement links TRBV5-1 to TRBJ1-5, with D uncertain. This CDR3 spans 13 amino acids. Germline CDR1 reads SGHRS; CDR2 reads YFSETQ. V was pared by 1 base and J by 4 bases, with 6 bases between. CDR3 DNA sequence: TGCGCCAGCAGCTTGACGGGAAATCAGCCCCAGCATTTT. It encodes CASSLTGNQPQHF.

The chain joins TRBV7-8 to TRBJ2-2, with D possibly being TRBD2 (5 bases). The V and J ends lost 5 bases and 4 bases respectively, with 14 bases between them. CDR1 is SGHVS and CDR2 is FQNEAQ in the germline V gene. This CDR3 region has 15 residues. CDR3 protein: CASSRGSAGTGELFF. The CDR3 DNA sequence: TGTGCCAGCAGCCGGGGATCCGCGGGCACCGGGGAGCTGTTTTTT.

CDR3 loop: CASSQGGAGGHEQFF. CDR3 DNA: TGCGCCAGCAGCCAAGGTGGAGCGGGGGGGCATGAGCAGTTCTTC. V usage is TRBV4-1 and J usage is TRBJ2-1, with 10 bases aligning to TRBD2. The germline CDR1 and CDR2 sequences are MGHRA and YSYEKL. This CDR3 is 15 amino acids long. V was pared by 1 base and J by 8 bases, with 5 bases of the junction left unmatched.

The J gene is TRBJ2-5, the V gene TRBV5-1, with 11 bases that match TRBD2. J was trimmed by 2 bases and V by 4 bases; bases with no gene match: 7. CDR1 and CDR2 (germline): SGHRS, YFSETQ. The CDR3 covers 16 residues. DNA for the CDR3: TGCGCCAGCAGCCCCGGACTAGCGGGCTATCAAGAGACCCAGTACTTC. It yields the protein CASSPGLAGYQETQYF.

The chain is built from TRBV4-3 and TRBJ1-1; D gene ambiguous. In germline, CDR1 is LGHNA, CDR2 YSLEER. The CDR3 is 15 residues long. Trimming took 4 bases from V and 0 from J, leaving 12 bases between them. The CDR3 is CASSPQPIMNTEAFF. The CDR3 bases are TGCGCCAGCAGCCCACAACCCATCATGAACACTGAAGCTTTCTTT.

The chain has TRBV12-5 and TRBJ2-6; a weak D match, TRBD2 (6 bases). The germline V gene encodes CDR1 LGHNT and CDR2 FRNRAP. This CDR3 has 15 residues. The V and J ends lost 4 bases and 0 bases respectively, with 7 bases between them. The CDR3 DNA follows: TGTGCTAGTGGTTCCGGGGGCTCTGGGGCCAACGTCCTGACTTTC. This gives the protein CASGSGGSGANVLTF. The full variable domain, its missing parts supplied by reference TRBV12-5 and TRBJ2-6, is DARVTQTPRHKVTEMGQEVTMRCQPILGHNTVFWYRQTMMQGLELLAYFRNRAPLDDSGMPKDRFSAEMPDATLATLKIQPSEPRDSAVYFCASGSGGSGANVLTFGAGSRLTVL.

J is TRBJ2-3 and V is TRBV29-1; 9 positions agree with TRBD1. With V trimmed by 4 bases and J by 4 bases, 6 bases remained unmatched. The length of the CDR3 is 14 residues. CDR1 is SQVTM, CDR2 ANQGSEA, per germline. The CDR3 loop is CSVVTGGGADTQYF. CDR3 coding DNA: TGCAGCGTTGTTACAGGGGGCGGTGCAGATACGCAGTATTTT.

CDR3 loop: CASSLVNQPQHF. The DNA of the CDR3 is TGTGCCAGCAGTTTAGTAAATCAGCCCCAGCATTTT. The chain carries TRBV28 and TRBJ1-5; D call uncertain. Per germline, CDR1 MDHEN and CDR2 SYDVKM. This CDR3 is built from 12 residues. V lost 2 bases and J lost 4, with 3 bases in between.